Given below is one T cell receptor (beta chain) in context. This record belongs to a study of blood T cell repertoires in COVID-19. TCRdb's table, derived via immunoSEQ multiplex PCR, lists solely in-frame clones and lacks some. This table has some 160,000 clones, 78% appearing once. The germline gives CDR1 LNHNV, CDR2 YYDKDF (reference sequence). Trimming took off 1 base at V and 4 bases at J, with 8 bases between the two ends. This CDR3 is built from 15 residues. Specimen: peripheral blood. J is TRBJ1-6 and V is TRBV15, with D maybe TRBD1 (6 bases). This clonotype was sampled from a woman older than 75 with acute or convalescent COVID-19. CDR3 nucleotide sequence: TGTGCCACCAGCAGAGGGACAGCGTATAATTCACCCCTCCACTTT. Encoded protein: CATSRGTAYNSPLHF.